There are a few counts of the clone carrying this T cell receptor (beta chain). The data were obtained in a study of T cell changes during pregnancy in multiple sclerosis. The CDR3 covers 16 residues. V was pared by 1 base and J by 5 bases, with 17 bases between. Looked up from germline, CDR1 is MNHNS and CDR2 is SASEGT. Produced via immunoSEQ multiplex PCR; TCRdb's table is partial and in-frame only. The data contain about 38,000 clones, 91% of them singletons. The chain uses TRBV6-1 and TRBJ2-5, with D possibly matching TRBD1 (5 bases). Material: CD8+ T cells from peripheral blood mononuclear cells, obtained in the second trimester of pregnancy. This clonotype was obtained from a female donor with multiple sclerosis, enrolled in a pregnancy study. The CDR3 nucleotides read TGTGCCAGCAGTGAAGGGGGCGGCGTTGGGTCGGAGACCCAGTACTTC. Translation gives CASSEGGGVGSETQYF.